The 15 T cell receptor beta chains in this list originate from one sample, sequenced in a study of T cell responses to AZD1222 COVID-19 vaccine. Profiled with immunoSEQ multiplex PCR; TCRdb holds only in-frame clones, not every one. The data contain some 150,000 clones, 82% of them singletons. The specimen was peripheral blood, collected on day 0 of MenACWY control vaccination. The receptor source for this set is an adult in good health.

CDR3 bases: TGTGCCAGCAGCCAAGATCAAAGGTCGTATCATGAGCAGTACTTC. Protein product: CASSQDQRSYHEQYF. The chain uses TRBV14 and TRBJ2-7; D remains ambiguous. V was pared by 0 bases and J by 7 bases, with 16 bases between. The CDR3 consists of 15 residues. Germline V lookup: CDR1 SGHDN, CDR2 FVKESK.

J is TRBJ2-1 and V is TRBV7-8, with D unclear. The CDR3 is 15 residues long. Trimming stripped 1 base from V and 9 bases from J, with 16 bases between. Germline assignment: CDR1 SGHVS and CDR2 FQNEAQ. The CDR3 coding sequence is TGTGCCAGCAGCTTAGAGATGAGTAGGATGGTTGAGCAGTTCTTC. Its protein is CASSLEMSRMVEQFF.

The CDR3 DNA reads as TGTGCCAGCAGCGTCACCCGGGACAGGGGACAAGAGACCCAGTACTTC. Translated, it gives CASSVTRDRGQETQYF. The V gene is TRBV7-2, the J gene TRBJ2-5, with 10 bases identical to TRBD1. Germline V gives CDR1 SGHTA, CDR2 FQGNSA. The J segment lost 2 bases and the V segment lost 5 bases, leaving 8 bases of the junction unmatched. CDR3 length equals 16 residues.

For the CDR3, the DNA is TGTGCCACCTTACTTCGCGGGGAGAAGTTAAATCAGCCCCAGCATTTT. This gives the protein CATLLRGEKLNQPQHF. The rearrangement links TRBV24-1 to TRBJ1-5; D is unclear. Germline values: CDR1 KGHDR, CDR2 SFDVKD. There are 16 residues in the CDR3. Trimming pared 9 bases from V and 4 bases from J, leaving 21 bases between.

The chain couples TRBV10-3 to TRBJ2-2, with D uncertain. CDR3 length equals 14 residues. Per germline, CDR1 ENHRY and CDR2 SYGVKD. Trimming left V 3 bases short and J 7 bases short, with 12 bases between. CDR3 region: CAISEKKWVGELFF. CDR3 coding DNA: TGTGCCATCAGTGAAAAGAAATGGGTCGGGGAGCTGTTTTTT.

The V gene is TRBV13, the J gene TRBJ2-4; 8 bases match TRBD1. Losses at the gene ends were 4 bases for V and 8 bases for J; bases not matched to a gene: 4. The CDR3 length is 13 residues. Germline V gene data show CDR1 as PRHDT and CDR2 as FYEKMQ (reference sequence). CDR3 in DNA: TGTGCCAGCAGCTCCGGACAGGGTTACATTCAGTACTTC. Translated: CASSSGQGYIQYF.

This sequence joins TRBV24-1 and TRBJ2-3, with D hard to call. This CDR3 is 13 amino acids long. V dropped 5 bases and J dropped 2 bases, with 7 bases sitting between them. Germline lookup yields CDR1 KGHDR and CDR2 SFDVKD. The CDR3 here is CATSGQNTDTQYF. CDR3 coding DNA: TGTGCCACCAGTGGCCAGAACACAGATACGCAGTATTTT.

The DNA of the CDR3 is TGTGCCAGCAGCGGGGGGGACGGCTTTTTTCAGCCCCAGCATTTT. Protein product: CASSGGDGFFQPQHF. The V gene is TRBV6-4, the J gene TRBJ1-5, with a weak D call TRBD1 (5 bases). Germline V lookup: CDR1 MRHNA, CDR2 SNTAGT. Trimming removed 6 bases from V and 6 bases from J, with 18 bases in between. The CDR3 covers 15 residues.

V usage is TRBV18 and J usage is TRBJ2-6; 7 bases are shared with TRBD1. The CDR3 loop spans 18 amino acids. V dropped 6 bases and J dropped 0; count of bases not matched to a gene: 11. Germline CDR1 is KGHSH and CDR2 is LQKENI. The CDR3 region is CASSLRQGRGSGANVLTF. Written as DNA, the CDR3 is TGTGCCAGCTCTCTTCGACAGGGAAGAGGCTCTGGGGCCAACGTCCTGACTTTC.

DNA of the CDR3: TGTGCCAGCAGCCCGGACGGGACGCTAGCCAAAAACATTCAGTACTTC. Translation: CASSPDGTLAKNIQYF. The gene calls are TRBV9 and TRBJ2-4, with D perhaps given as TRBD1 or TRBD2 (5 bases each). The CDR3 runs 16 residues. Trimming stripped 4 bases from V and 0 bases from J, with 14 bases between. Germline-derived CDR1 and CDR2 are SGDLS and YYNGEE.

The V and J genes are TRBV5-1 and TRBJ2-5, with TRBD1 matching over 9 bases. With 2 bases clipped from V and 5 bases from J, the junction kept 4 bases outside the gene matches. Germline CDR1 and CDR2: SGHRS and YFSETQ. The CDR3 is made up of 14 amino acids. CDR3: CASSFYRGQETQYF. The CDR3 DNA follows: TGCGCCAGCAGCTTTTACAGGGGGCAGGAGACCCAGTACTTC.

This sequence joins TRBV27 and TRBJ2-5, with D uncertain. This CDR3 spans 14 amino acids. With 4 bases removed from V and 1 base from J, the gap between germline ends came to 10 bases. CDR1 is MNHEY, CDR2 SMNVEV, per germline (reference sequence). The CDR3 coding sequence is TGTGCCAGCAGTTCCATAGACGTCCAAGAGACCCAGTACTTC. Translating it yields CASSSIDVQETQYF.

Relative to its sample, this clone is medium-sized. The chain carries TRBV11-2 and TRBJ2-2; no reliable D call. CDR1 is SGHAT and CDR2 is FQNNGV in the germline V gene. Trimming stripped 3 bases from V and 4 bases from J, with 12 bases between. The length of the CDR3 is 15 residues. CDR3 DNA: TGTGCCAGCAGCTTGGGGTGGGCCGGCACCGGGGAGCTGTTTTTT. Protein: CASSLGWAGTGELFF.

The chain employs TRBV7-9 and TRBJ1-1; D unclear. CDR3 length: 15 residues. Deletions cut 5 bases from V and 0 bases from J, with 13 bases between. Looked up from germline, CDR1 is SEHNR and CDR2 is FQNEAQ (reference sequence). CDR3 in amino acids: CASSAADGMNTEAFF. The CDR3 DNA reads as TGTGCCAGCAGCGCGGCGGACGGTATGAACACTGAAGCTTTCTTT.

V is TRBV2 and J is TRBJ1-4; D uncertain. Trimming took 8 bases from V and 5 from J, leaving 9 bases between them. The germline CDR1 and CDR2 sequences are SNHLY and FYNNEI. The CDR3 is 12 residues long. DNA of the CDR3: TGTGCCAGCGCGCTTCAAAATGAAAAACTGTTTTTT. It specifies CASALQNEKLFF.